The clone carrying this T cell receptor (beta chain) was found many times. The antigen remains undetermined. The entry originates in a study of T-cell memory formation after mild COVID-19. Study-wide background: Clusters of TCRs were largely donor specific.

The study's findings and limits: A subset of responding clones appeared in pre-infection memory, suggesting cross-reactive memory joined. The study found balanced CD4/CD8 in clones contracting day 15 to 85 and a CD4+ lean in later expanders.

Using its own MiXCR run on the 5' RACE reads, TCRdb lists one record per CDR3 protein. This sample has roughly 40,000 distinct CDR3 sequences; about 6.8% occur once, and the top ten carry about 0.8%. What was sequenced was PBMCs or a T cell subset sorted from them (not recorded which). The clonotype was recovered from an adult who had mild COVID-19 (a few samples of this study predate the infection). Cell type and time point are not known.

This chain's CDR3 is CASSQSVNTGELFF. CDR3 sequence (DNA): TGTGCCAGCAGCCAATCAGTGAACACCGGGGAGCTGTTTTTT. The chain employs TRBV3-1 and TRBJ2-2; D gene uncertain. This CDR3 contains 14 residues. Trimming left V 2 bases short and J 1 base short, with 5 bases between. Germline V gene lookup returns CDR1 LGHDT and CDR2 YNNKEL (reference sequence).